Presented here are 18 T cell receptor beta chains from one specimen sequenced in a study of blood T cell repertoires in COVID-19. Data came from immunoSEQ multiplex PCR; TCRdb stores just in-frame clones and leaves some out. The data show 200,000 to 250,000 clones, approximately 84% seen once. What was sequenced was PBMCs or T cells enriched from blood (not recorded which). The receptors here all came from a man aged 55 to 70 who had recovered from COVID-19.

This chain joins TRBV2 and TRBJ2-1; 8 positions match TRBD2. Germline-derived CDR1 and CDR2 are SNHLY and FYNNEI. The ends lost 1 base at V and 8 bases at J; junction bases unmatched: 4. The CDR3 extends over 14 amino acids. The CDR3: CASSEGGGLDEQFF. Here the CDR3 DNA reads TGTGCCAGCAGTGAAGGCGGGGGGCTGGATGAGCAGTTCTTC.

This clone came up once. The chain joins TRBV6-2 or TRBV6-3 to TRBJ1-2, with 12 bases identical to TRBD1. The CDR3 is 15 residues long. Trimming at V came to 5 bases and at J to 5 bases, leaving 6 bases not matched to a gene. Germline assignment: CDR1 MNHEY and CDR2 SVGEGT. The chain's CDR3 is CASSDRDRGQYGYTF. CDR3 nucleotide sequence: TGTGCCAGCAGTGACCGGGACAGGGGGCAGTATGGCTACACCTTC.

The CDR3 bases are TGTGCCAGCAGTCGGGAGTCGGGGGACGGCTATGGCTACACCTTC. This codes for CASSRESGDGYGYTF. This rearrangement joins TRBV7-9 to TRBJ1-2; tentatively, D is TRBD1 (5 bases). Per germline, CDR1 SEHNR and CDR2 FQNEAQ (reference sequence). V lost 6 bases to trimming and J lost 4 bases, with 18 bases between them. There are 15 residues in the CDR3.

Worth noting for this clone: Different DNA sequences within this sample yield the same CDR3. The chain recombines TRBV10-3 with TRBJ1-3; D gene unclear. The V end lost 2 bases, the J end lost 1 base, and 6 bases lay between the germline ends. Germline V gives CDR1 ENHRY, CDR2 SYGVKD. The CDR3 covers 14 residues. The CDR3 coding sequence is TGTGCCATCAGTGAGGCGGGGTCTGGAAACACCATATATTTT. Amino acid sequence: CAISEAGSGNTIYF.

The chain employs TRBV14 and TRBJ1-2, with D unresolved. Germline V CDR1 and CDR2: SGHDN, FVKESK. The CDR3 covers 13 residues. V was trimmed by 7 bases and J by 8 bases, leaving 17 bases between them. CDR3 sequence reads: CASTPTGVGGYTF. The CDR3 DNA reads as TGTGCCAGCACCCCTACCGGGGTTGGAGGCTACACCTTC.

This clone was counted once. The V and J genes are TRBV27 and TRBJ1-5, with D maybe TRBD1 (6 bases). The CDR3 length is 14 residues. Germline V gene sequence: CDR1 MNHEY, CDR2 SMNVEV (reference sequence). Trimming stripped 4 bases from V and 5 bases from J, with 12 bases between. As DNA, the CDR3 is TGTGCCAGCAGTTGGCAGGGGTTCGATCAGCCCCAGCATTTT. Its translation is CASSWQGFDQPQHF.

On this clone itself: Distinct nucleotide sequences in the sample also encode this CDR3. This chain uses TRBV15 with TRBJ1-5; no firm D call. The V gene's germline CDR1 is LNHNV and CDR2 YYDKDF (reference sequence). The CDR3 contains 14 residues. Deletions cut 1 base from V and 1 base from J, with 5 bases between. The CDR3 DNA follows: TGTGCCACCAGCAGAGGACTGAGCAATCAGCCCCAGCATTTT. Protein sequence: CATSRGLSNQPQHF.

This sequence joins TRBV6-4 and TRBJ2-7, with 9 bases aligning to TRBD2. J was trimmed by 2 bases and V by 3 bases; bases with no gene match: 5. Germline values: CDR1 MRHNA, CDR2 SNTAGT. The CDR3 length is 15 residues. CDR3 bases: TGTGCCAGCAGTGATAAGGCGGGGGGGGCCTACGAGCAGTACTTC. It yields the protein CASSDKAGGAYEQYF.

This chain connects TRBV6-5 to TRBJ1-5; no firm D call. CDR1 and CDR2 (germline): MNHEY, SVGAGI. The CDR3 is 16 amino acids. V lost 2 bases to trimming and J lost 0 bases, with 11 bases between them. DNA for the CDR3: TGTGCCAGCAGTTACCCAGACGAGCGTAGCAATCAGCCCCAGCATTTT. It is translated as CASSYPDERSNQPQHF.

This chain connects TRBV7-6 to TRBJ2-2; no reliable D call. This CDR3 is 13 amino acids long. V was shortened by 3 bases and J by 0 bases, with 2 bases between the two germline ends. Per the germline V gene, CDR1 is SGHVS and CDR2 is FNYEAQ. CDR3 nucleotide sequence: TGTGCCAGCAGCTTTACGAACACCGGGGAGCTGTTTTTT. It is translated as CASSFTNTGELFF.

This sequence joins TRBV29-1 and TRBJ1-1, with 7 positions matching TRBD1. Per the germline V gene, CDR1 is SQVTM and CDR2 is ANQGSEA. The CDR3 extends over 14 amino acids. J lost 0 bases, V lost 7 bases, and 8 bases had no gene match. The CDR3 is CSATGQLLNTEAFF. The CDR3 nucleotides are TGCAGCGCGACGGGACAGCTCCTGAACACTGAAGCTTTCTTT.

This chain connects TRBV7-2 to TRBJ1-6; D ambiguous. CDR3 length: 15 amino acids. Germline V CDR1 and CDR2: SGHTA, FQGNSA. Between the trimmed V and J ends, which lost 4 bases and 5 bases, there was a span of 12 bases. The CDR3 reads CASSSDSLNNSPLHF. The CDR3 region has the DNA TGTGCCAGCAGCTCGGACTCACTGAATAATTCACCCCTCCACTTT.

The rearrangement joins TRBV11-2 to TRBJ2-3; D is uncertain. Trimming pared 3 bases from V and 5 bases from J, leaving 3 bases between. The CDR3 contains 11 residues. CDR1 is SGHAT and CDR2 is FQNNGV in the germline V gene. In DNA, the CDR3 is TGTGCCAGCAGCTTTAGAGATACGCAGTATTTT. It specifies CASSFRDTQYF.

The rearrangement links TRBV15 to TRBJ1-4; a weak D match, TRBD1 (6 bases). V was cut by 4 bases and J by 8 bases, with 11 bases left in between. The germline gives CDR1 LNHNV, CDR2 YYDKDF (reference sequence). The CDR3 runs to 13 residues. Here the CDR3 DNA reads TGTGCCACCAGCAAGGGGGTACGGGAAAAACTGTTTTTT. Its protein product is CATSKGVREKLFF.

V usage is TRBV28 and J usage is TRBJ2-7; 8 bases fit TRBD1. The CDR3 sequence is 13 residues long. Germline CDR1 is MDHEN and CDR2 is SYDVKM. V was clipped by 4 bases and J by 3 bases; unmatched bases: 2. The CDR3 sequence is CASSSGQGYEQYF. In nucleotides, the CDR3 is TGTGCCAGCAGTTCCGGACAGGGCTACGAGCAGTACTTC.

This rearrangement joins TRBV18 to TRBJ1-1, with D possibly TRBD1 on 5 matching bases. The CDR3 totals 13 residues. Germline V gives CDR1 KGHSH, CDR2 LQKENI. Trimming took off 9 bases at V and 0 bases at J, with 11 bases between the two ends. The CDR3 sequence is CASQQELNTEAFF. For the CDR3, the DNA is TGTGCCAGTCAACAGGAATTGAACACTGAAGCTTTCTTT. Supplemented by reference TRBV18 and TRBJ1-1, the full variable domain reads NAGVMQNPRHLVRRRGQEARLRCSPMKGHSHVYWYRQLPEEGLKFMVYLQKENIIDESGMPKERFSAEFPKEGPSILRIQQVVRGDSAAYFCASQQELNTEAFFGQGTRLTVV.

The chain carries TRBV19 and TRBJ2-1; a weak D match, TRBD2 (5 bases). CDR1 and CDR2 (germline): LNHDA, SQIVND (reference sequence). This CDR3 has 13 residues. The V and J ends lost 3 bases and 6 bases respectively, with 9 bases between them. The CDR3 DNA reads TGTGCCAGTAGTATCGGGGTCTTCAATGAGCAGTTCTTC. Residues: CASSIGVFNEQFF.

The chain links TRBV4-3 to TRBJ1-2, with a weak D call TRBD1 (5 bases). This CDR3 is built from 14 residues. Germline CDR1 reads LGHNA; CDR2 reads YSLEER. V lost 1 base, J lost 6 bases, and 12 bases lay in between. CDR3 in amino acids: CASSQGRVAHGYTF. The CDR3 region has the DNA TGCGCCAGCAGCCAAGGCAGGGTGGCACATGGCTACACCTTC.